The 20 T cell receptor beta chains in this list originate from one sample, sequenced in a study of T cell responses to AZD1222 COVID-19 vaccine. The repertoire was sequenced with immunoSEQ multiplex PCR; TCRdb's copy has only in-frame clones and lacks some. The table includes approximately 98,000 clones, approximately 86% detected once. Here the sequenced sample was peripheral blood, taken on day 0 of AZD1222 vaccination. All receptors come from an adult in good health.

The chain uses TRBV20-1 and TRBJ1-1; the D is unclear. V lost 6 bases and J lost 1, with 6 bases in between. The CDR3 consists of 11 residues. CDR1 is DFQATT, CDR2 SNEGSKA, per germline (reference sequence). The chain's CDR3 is CSAPRNTEAFF. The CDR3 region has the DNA TGCAGTGCCCCTAGGAACACTGAAGCTTTCTTT.

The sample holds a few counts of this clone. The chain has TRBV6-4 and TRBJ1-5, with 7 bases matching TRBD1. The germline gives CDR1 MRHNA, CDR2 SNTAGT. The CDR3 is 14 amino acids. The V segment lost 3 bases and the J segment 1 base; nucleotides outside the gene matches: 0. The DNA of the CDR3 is TGTGCCAGCAGTGAACAGGGGAGCAATCAGCCCCAGCATTTT. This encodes CASSEQGSNQPQHF.

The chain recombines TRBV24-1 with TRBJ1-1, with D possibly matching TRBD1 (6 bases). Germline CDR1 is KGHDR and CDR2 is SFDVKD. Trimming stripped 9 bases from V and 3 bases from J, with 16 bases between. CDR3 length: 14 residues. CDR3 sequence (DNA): TGTGCCACCCCTGGGGGGGCGAGGGACACTGAAGCTTTCTTT. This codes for CATPGGARDTEAFF.

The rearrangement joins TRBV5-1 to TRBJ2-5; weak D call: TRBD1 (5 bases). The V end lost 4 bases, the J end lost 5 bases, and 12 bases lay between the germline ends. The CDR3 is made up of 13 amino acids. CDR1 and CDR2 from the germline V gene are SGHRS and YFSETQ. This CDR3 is CASSPGLKETQYF. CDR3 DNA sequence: TGCGCCAGCAGCCCAGGGCTGAAGGAGACCCAGTACTTC. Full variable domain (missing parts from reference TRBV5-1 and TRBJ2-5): KAGVTQTPRYLIKTRGQQVTLSCSPISGHRSVSWYQQTPGQGLQFLFEYFSETQRNKGNFPGRFSGRQFSNSRSEMNVSTLELGDSALYLCASSPGLKETQYFGPGTRLLVL.

This CDR3 is CASSTNGAKNIQYF. The DNA of the CDR3 is TGTGCCAGTAGTACAAACGGGGCAAAAAACATTCAGTACTTC. The chain is built from TRBV19 and TRBJ2-4; the D call may be TRBD1 or TRBD2 (5 bases each). The CDR3 consists of 14 residues. V gave up 4 bases and J gave up 4 bases, with 11 bases separating them. Germline V lookup: CDR1 LNHDA, CDR2 SQIVND (reference sequence).

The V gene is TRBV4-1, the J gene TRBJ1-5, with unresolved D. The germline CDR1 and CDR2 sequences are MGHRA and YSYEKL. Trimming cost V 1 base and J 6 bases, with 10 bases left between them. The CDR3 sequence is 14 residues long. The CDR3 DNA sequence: TGCGCCAGCAGCCAAGGTGGTTTAGGTCAGCCCCAGCATTTT. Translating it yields CASSQGGLGQPQHF.

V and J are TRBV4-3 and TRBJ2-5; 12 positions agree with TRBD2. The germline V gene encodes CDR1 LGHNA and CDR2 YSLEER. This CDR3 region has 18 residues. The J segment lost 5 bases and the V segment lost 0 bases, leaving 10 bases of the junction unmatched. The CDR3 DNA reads TGCGCCAGCAGCCAAGATCGGGCTAGCGGGGGGGCCAGTGAGACCCAGTACTTC. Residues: CASSQDRASGGASETQYF.

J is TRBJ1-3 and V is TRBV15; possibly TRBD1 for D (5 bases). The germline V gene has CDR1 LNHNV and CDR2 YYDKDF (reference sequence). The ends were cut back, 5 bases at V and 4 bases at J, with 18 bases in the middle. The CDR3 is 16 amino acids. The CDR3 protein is CATSLHLGDLGNTIYF. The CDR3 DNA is TGTGCCACCAGCCTCCACTTGGGGGACCTGGGAAACACCATATATTTT.

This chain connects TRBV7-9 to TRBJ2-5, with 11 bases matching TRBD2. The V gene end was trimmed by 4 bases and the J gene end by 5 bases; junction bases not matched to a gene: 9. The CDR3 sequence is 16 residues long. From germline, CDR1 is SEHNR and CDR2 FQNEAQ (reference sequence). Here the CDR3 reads CASSWDLAGGPETQYF. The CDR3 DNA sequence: TGTGCCAGCAGCTGGGATTTAGCGGGGGGGCCGGAGACCCAGTACTTC.

The CDR3 protein is CAWSVPQSMVRSHSPLHF. The CDR3, as DNA: TGTGCCTGGAGTGTACCACAGTCAATGGTTCGTTCTCATTCACCCCTCCACTTT. V is TRBV30 and J is TRBJ1-6; no definite D call. In germline, CDR1 is GTSNPN, CDR2 SVGIG (reference sequence). Trimming shortened V by 0 bases and J by 8 bases, and 23 bases separated the two germline ends. The CDR3 has 18 amino acids.

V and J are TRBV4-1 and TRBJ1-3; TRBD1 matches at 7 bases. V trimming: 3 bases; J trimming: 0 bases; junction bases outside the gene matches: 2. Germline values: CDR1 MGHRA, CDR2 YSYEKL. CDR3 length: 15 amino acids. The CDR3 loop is CASSQRGPSGNTIYF. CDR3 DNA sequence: TGCGCCAGCAGCCAGAGGGGGCCCTCTGGAAACACCATATATTTT.

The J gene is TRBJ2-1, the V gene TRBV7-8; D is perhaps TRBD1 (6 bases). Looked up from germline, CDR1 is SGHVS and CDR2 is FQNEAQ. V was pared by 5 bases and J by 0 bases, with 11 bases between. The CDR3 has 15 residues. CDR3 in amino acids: CASSPRGSSYNEQFF. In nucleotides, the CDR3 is TGTGCCAGCAGCCCAAGGGGGAGCTCCTACAATGAGCAGTTCTTC.

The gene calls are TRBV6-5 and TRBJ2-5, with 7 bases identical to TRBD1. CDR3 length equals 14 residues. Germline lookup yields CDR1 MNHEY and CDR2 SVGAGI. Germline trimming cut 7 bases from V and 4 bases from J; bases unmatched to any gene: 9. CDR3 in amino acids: CASKRGPIGETQYF. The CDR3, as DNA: TGTGCCAGCAAGAGGGGGCCCATAGGAGAGACCCAGTACTTC.

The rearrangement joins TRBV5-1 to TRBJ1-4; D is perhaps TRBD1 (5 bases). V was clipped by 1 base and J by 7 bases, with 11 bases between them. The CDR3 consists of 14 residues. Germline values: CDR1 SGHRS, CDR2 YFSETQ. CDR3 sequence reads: CASSLLQDSEKLFF. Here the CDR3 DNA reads TGCGCCAGCAGCTTGCTACAGGATAGTGAAAAACTGTTTTTT.

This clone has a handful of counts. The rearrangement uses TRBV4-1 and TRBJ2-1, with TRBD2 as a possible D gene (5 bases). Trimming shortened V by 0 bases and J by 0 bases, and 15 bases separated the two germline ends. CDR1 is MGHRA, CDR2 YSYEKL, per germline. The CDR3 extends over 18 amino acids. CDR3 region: CASSQEEGRVSSYNEQFF. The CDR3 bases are TGCGCCAGCAGCCAAGAGGAAGGGCGGGTAAGCTCCTACAATGAGCAGTTCTTC.

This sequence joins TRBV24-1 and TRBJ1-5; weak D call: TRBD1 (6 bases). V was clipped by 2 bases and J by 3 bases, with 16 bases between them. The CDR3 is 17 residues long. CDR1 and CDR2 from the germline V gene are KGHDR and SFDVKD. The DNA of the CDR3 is TGTGCCACCAGTGATTCCTCTCCGGGACAACTCAATCAGCCCCAGCATTTT. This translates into CATSDSSPGQLNQPQHF.

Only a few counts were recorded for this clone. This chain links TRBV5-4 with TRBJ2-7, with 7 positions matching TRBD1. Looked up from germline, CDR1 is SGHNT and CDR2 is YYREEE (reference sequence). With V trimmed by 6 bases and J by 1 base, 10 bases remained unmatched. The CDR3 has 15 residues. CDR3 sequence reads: CASTLGGTESYEQYF. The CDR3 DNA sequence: TGTGCCAGCACCCTGGGTGGGACAGAGTCCTACGAGCAGTACTTC. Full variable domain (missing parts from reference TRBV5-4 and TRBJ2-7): ETGVTQSPTHLIKTRGQQVTLRCSSQSGHNTVSWYQQALGQGPQFIFQYYREEENGRGNFPPRFSGLQFPNYSSELNVNALELDDSALYLCASTLGGTESYEQYFGPGTRLTVT.

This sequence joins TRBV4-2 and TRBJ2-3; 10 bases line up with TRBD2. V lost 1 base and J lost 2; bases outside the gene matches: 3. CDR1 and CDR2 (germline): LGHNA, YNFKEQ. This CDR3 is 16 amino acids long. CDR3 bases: TGTGCCAGCAGCCAAGCCCTAGCGGGGGTCACAGATACGCAGTATTTT. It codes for CASSQALAGVTDTQYF.

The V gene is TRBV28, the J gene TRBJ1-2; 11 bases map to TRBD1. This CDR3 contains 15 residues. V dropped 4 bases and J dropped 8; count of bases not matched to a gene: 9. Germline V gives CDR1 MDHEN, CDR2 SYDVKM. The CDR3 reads CASSSRTGGFGGYTF. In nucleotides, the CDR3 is TGTGCCAGCAGTTCCCGGACAGGGGGCTTCGGGGGCTACACCTTC.

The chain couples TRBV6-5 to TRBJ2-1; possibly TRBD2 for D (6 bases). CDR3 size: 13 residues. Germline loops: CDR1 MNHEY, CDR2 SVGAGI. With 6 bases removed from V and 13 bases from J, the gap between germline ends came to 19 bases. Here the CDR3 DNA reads TGTGCCAGCAGCGCGGGATTTCCCCCACCCCAGTTCTTC. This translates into CASSAGFPPPQFF.